This entry describes one T cell receptor (beta chain). What it binds is unknown. The conserved phenylalanine or tryptophan is not found at the CDR3 terminus, so this likely reflects a read error. Making TCR beta cDNA involved 400 to 600 ng total RNA and a constant-region primer. TCR beta libraries came from three nested multiplex PCR rounds using slightly modified ARM-PCR. Rounds one and two of PCR, each of 10 cycles, were primed with TRBV1-TRBV30 forward primers and a C-beta reverse primer. One entry per CDR3 protein, called by TCRdb with MiXCR from the multiplex PCR reads. The table lists about 92,000 distinct CDR3 sequences, about 70% of them singletons. CDR3 size: 13 residues. Germline CDR1 reads KGHDR; CDR2 reads SFDVKD. These data originate in a study of tumor-infiltrating lymphocytes in primary liver carcinoma. Co-extraction of both nucleic acids (RNA and DNA) used about 18-31 mg of unsorted bulk tissue.

Points from the study as a whole: Reduced overlap was seen in tumor-adjacent and tumor-blood pairs versus tumor region pairs.

The sample comprised tumor-adjacent normal liver tissue. The TCR sequence derives from a man aged 40-49 years with primary liver carcinoma and hepatitis B virus infection. V usage is TRBV24-1 and J usage is TRBJ2-1, with D possibly called TRBD1 or TRBD2 (6 bases each). The CDR3 here is CVTSELGGMEQFL. As DNA, the CDR3 is TGTGTTACCAGTGAACTAGGGGGGATGGAGCAGTTCTTA.